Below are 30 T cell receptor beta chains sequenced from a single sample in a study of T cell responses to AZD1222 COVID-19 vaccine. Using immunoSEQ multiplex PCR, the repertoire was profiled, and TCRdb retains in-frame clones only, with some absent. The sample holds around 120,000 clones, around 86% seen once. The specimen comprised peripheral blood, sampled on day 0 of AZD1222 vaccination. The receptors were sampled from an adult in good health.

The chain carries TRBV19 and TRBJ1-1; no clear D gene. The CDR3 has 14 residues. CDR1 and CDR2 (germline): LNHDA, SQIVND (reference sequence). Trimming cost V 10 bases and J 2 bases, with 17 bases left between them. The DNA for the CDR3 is TGTGCCACCACCGATGAGTCGCCTAACACTGAAGCTTTCTTT. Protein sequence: CATTDESPNTEAFF. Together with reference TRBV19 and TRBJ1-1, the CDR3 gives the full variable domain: DGGITQSPKYLFRKEGQNVTLSCEQNLNHDAMYWYRQDPGQGLRLIYYSQIVNDFQKGDIAEGYSVSREKKESFPLTVTSAQKNPTAFYLCATTDESPNTEAFFGQGTRLTVV.

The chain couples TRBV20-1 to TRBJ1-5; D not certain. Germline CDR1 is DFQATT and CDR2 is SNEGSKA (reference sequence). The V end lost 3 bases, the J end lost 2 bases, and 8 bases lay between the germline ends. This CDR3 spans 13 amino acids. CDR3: CSASGGGNQPQHF. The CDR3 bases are TGCAGTGCTAGTGGTGGGGGCAATCAGCCCCAGCATTTT.

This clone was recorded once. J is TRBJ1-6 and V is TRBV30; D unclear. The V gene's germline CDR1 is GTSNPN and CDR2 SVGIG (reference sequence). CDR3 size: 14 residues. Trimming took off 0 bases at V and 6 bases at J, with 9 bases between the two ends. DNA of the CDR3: TGTGCCTGGAGTGTAGGCGGACGTAATTCACCCCTCCACTTT. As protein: CAWSVGGRNSPLHF.

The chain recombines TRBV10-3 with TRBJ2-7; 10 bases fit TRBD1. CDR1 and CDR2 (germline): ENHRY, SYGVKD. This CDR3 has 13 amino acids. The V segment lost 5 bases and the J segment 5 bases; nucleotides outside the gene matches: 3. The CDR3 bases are TGTGCCATCAGTCGGGACAGGGGCCACGAGCAGTACTTC. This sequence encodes CAISRDRGHEQYF.

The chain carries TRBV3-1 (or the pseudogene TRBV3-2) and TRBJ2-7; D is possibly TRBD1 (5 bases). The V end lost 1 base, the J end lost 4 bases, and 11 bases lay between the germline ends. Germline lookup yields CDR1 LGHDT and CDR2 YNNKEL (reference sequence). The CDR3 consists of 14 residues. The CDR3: CASSQGGTGYEQYF. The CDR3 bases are TGTGCCAGCAGCCAAGGGGGAACAGGTTACGAGCAGTACTTC.

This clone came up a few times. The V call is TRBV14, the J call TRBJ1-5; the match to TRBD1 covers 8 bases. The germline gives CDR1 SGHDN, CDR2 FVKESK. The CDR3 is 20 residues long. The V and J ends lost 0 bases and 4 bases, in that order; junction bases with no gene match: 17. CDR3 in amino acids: CASSQDTATGATNLNQPQHF. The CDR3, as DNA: TGTGCCAGCAGCCAAGATACAGCGACAGGGGCTACTAATCTTAATCAGCCCCAGCATTTT.

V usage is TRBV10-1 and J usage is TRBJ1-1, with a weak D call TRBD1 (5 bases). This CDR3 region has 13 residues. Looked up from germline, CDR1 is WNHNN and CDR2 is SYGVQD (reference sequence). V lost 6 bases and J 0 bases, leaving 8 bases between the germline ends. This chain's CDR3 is CASRTGMNTEAFF. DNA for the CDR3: TGCGCCAGCAGAACAGGCATGAACACTGAAGCTTTCTTT.

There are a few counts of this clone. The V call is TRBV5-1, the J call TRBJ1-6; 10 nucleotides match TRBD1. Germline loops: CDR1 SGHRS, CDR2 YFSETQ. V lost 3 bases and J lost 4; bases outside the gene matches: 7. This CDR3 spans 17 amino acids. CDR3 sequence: CASSSQTGGQYNSPLHF. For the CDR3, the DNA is TGCGCCAGCAGCTCCCAGACAGGGGGCCAATATAATTCACCCCTCCACTTT.

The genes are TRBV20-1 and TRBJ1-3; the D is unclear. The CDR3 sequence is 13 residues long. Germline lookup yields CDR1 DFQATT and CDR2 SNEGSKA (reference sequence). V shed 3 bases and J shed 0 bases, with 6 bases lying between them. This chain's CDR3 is CSASQVSGNTIYF. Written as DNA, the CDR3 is TGCAGTGCTAGTCAGGTCTCTGGAAACACCATATATTTT.

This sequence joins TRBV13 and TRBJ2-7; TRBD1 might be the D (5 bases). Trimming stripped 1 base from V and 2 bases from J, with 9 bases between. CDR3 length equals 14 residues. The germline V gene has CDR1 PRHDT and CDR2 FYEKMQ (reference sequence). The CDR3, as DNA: TGTGCCAGCAGCTTAGAACAGGCTCCCTACGAGCAGTACTTC. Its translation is CASSLEQAPYEQYF.

This chain's CDR3 is CASSGGTVTGNEQFF. Written as DNA, the CDR3 is TGTGCCAGCAGCGGAGGGACCGTCACGGGGAATGAGCAGTTCTTC. The rearrangement links TRBV9 to TRBJ2-1; D may match TRBD1 or TRBD2 (5 bases each). V shed 3 bases and J shed 7 bases, with 17 bases lying between them. Germline assignment: CDR1 SGDLS and CDR2 YYNGEE. This CDR3 contains 15 residues.

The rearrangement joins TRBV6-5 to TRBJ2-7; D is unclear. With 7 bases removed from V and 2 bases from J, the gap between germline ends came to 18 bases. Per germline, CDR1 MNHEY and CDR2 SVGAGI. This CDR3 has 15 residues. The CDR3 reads CASTNRVAVPYEQYF. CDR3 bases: TGTGCCAGCACTAATCGTGTGGCGGTACCCTACGAGCAGTACTTC.

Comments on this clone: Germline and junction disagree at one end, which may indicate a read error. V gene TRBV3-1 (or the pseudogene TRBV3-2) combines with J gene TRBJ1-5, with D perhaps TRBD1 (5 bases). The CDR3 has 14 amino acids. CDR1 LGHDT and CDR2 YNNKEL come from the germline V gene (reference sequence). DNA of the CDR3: TGTGCCAGCACCCAAGATATAGGGGATCAGCCCCAGCATTTT. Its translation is CASTQDIGDQPQHF.

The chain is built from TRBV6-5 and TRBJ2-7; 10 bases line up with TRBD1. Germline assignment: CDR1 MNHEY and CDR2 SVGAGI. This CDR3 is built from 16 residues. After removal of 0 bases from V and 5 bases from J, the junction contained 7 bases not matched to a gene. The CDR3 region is CASSYSLTGQGDEQYF. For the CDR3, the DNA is TGTGCCAGCAGTTACTCTTTAACCGGACAGGGGGACGAGCAGTACTTC.

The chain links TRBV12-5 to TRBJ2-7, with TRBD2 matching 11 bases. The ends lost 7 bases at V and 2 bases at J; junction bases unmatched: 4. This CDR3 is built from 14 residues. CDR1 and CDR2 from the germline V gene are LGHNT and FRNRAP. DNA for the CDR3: TGTGCTAGTGATGGGACTAGCGGCCCCTACGAGCAGTACTTC. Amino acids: CASDGTSGPYEQYF.

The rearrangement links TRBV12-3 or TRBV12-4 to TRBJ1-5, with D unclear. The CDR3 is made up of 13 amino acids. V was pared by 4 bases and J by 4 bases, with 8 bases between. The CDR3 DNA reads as TGTGCCAGCAGTTCCAGTGGGAATCAGCCCCAGCATTTT. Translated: CASSSSGNQPQHF.

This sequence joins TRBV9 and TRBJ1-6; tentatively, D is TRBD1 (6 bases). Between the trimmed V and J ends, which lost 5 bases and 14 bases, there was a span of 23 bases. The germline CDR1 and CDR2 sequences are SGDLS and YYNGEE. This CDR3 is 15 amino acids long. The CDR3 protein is CASSNRTEDGQTLHF. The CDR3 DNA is TGTGCCAGCAGTAATCGGACAGAAGACGGGCAAACCCTCCACTTT.

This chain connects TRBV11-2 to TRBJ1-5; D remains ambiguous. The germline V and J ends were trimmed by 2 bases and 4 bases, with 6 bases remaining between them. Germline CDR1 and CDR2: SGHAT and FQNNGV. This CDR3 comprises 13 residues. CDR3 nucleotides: TGTGCCAGCAGCTTACAGATTAATCAGCCCCAGCATTTT. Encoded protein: CASSLQINQPQHF.

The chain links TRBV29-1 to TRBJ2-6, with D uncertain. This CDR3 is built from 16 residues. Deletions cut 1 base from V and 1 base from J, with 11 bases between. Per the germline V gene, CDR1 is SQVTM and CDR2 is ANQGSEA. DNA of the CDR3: TGCAGCGTTGAAGGGGATTGGCATTCTGGGGCCAACGTCCTGACTTTC. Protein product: CSVEGDWHSGANVLTF. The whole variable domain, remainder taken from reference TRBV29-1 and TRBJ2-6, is SAVISQKPSRDICQRGTSLTIQCQVDSQVTMMFWYRQQPGQSLTLIATANQGSEATYESGFVIDKFPISRPNLTFSTLTVSNMSPEDSSIYLCSVEGDWHSGANVLTFGAGSRLTVL.

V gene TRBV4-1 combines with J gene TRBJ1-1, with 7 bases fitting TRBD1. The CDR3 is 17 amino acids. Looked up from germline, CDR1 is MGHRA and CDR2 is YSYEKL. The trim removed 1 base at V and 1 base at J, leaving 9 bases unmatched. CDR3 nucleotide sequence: TGCGCCAGCAGCCAAGCAATTCTACAGGGGTCGAACACTGAAGCTTTCTTT. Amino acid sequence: CASSQAILQGSNTEAFF.

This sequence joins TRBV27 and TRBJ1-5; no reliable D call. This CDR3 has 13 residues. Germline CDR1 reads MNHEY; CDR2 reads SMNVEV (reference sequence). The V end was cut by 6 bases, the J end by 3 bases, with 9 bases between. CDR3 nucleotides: TGTGCCAGCAGCAAATATCCCAATCAGCCCCAGCATTTT. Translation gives CASSKYPNQPQHF.

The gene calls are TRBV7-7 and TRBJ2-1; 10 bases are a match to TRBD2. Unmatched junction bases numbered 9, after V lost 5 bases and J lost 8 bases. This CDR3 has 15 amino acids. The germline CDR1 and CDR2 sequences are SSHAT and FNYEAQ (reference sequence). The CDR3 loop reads CASSASGGALYEQFF. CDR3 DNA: TGTGCCAGCAGCGCCAGCGGGGGGGCTTTATATGAGCAGTTCTTC.

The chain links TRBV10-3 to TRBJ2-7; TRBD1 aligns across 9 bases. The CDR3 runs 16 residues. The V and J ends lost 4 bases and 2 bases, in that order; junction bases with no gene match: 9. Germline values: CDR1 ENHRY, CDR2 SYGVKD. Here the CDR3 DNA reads TGTGCCATCAGTGGGCCAGGACAGGGGAATGCCTACGAGCAGTACTTC. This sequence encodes CAISGPGQGNAYEQYF.

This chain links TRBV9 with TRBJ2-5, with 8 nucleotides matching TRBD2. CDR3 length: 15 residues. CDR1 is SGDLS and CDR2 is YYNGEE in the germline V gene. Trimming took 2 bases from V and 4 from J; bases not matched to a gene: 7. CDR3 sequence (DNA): TGTGCCAGCAGCGTGAGTAGCGCGGGGGGAGAGACCCAGTACTTC. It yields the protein CASSVSSAGGETQYF. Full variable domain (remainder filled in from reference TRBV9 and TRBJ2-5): DSGVTQTPKHLITATGQRVTLRCSPRSGDLSVYWYQQSLDQGLQFLIQYYNGEERAKGNILERFSAQQFPDLHSELNLSSLELGDSALYFCASSVSSAGGETQYFGPGTRLLVL.

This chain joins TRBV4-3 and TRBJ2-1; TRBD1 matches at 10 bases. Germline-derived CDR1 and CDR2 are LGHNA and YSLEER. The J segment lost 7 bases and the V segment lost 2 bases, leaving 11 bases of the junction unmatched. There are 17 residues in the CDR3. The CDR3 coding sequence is TGCGCCAGCAGCCAACTACCCGGGACAGGGGCTTTTAATGAGCAGTTCTTC. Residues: CASSQLPGTGAFNEQFF.

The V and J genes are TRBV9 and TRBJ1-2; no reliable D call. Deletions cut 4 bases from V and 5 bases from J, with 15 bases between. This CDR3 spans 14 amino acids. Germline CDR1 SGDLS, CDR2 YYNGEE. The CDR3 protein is CASSQGTDPYGYTF. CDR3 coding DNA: TGTGCCAGCAGCCAAGGAACAGACCCGTATGGCTACACCTTC. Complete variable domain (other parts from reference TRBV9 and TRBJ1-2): DSGVTQTPKHLITATGQRVTLRCSPRSGDLSVYWYQQSLDQGLQFLIQYYNGEERAKGNILERFSAQQFPDLHSELNLSSLELGDSALYFCASSQGTDPYGYTFGSGTRLTVV.

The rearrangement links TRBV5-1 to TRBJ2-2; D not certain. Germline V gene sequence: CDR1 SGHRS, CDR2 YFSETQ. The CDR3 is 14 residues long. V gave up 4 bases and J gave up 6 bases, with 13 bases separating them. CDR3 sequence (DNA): TGCGCCAGCAGCATAGAACCCCACTCCGGGGAGCTGTTTTTT. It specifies CASSIEPHSGELFF.

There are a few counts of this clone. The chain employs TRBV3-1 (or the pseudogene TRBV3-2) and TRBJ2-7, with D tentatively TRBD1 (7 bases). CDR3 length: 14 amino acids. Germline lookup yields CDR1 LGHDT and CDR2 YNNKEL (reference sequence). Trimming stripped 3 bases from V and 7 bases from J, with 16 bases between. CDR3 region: CASSQRQGGREQYF. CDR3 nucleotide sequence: TGTGCCAGCAGCCAGCGACAGGGAGGTCGGGAGCAGTACTTC.

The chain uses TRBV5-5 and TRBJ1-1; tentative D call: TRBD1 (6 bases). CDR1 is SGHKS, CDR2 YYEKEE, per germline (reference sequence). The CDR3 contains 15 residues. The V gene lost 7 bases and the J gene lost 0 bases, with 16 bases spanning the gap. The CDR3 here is CASRGALGMNTEAFF. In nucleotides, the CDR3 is TGTGCCAGCCGGGGGGCTCTTGGGATGAACACTGAAGCTTTCTTT.

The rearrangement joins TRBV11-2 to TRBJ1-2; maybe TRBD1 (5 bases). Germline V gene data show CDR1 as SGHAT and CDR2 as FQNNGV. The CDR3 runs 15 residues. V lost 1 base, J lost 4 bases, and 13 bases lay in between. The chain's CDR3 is CASSLVGGSIYGYTF. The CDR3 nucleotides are TGTGCCAGCAGCTTAGTCGGGGGTTCCATCTATGGCTACACCTTC.